The 13 T cell receptor beta chains below were found in one sample sequenced in a study of immune evolution from preneoplasia to lung adenocarcinoma. The method was immunoSEQ multiplex PCR; TCRdb's version includes in-frame clones alone and lacks a portion of them. The sample holds about 8,200 clones, approximately 75% seen once. The specimen sequenced was FFPE adjacent normal lung tissue. The receptor set was obtained from a person aged 55 to 79 with lung adenocarcinoma.

The chain uses TRBV30 and TRBJ2-3, with 15 bases matching TRBD2. The CDR3 covers 15 residues. The germline V gene has CDR1 GTSNPN and CDR2 SVGIG (reference sequence). The V segment lost 2 bases and the J segment 7 bases; nucleotides outside the gene matches: 4. The CDR3 region has the DNA TGTGCCTGGAGTCCGGGACTAGCGGGAGGAAATACGCAGTATTTT. Translated, it gives CAWSPGLAGGNTQYF. The full variable domain, with the rest looked up from reference TRBV30 and TRBJ2-3, is SQTIHQWPATLVQPVGSPLSLECTVEGTSNPNLYWYRQAAGRGLQLLFYSVGIGQISSEVPQNLSASRPQDRQFILSSKKLLLSDSGFYLCAWSPGLAGGNTQYFGPGTRLTVL.

This clone was counted between two and nine times. This rearrangement joins TRBV29-1 to TRBJ1-1; no definite D call. The CDR3 extends over 13 amino acids. Germline values: CDR1 SQVTM, CDR2 ANQGSEA. The ends were cut back, 6 bases at V and 0 bases at J, with 11 bases in the middle. CDR3 amino acids: CSVPDTMNTEAFF. CDR3 DNA: TGCAGCGTCCCCGACACCATGAACACTGAAGCTTTCTTT.

This clone has only a few counts. The chain links TRBV10-3 to TRBJ2-7; a weak D match, TRBD1 (5 bases). Germline V gene sequence: CDR1 ENHRY, CDR2 SYGVKD. The V end lost 10 bases, the J end lost 4 bases, and 17 bases lay between the germline ends. CDR3 length equals 13 residues. This CDR3 is CATQDSGVYEQYF. CDR3 nucleotide sequence: TGTGCCACCCAAGACAGTGGGGTTTACGAGCAGTACTTC.

The chain carries TRBV18 and TRBJ2-1, with 9 positions matching TRBD2. Trimming took 1 base from V and 6 from J; bases not matched to a gene: 4. Germline values: CDR1 KGHSH, CDR2 LQKENI. The CDR3 runs to 15 residues. CDR3 nucleotide sequence: TGTGCCAGCTCACCACAGCGGGGGGCCCTCAATGAGCAGTTCTTC. Protein: CASSPQRGALNEQFF.

This clone was counted between two and nine times. V gene TRBV7-9 combines with J gene TRBJ2-5, with TRBD2 matching 14 bases. Germline trimming cut 6 bases from V and 1 base from J; bases unmatched to any gene: 7. CDR1 is SEHNR and CDR2 is FQNEAQ in the germline V gene (reference sequence). The CDR3 contains 17 residues. The CDR3 DNA sequence: TGTGCCAGCAGACGACTGACTAGCGGGGGGGCCCAAGAGACCCAGTACTTC. It codes for CASRRLTSGGAQETQYF.

This clone has only a few counts. The chain uses TRBV6-4 and TRBJ2-7; D may be TRBD2 (5 bases). The ends were cut back, 7 bases at V and 3 bases at J, with 7 bases in the middle. The CDR3 is 11 amino acids. Per germline, CDR1 MRHNA and CDR2 SNTAGT. This CDR3 reads CASILDYEQYF. DNA for the CDR3: TGTGCCAGCATACTAGACTACGAGCAGTACTTC.

This clone has a handful of counts. This chain connects TRBV19 to TRBJ2-1; 13 positions agree with TRBD2. With 7 bases clipped from V and 2 bases from J, the junction kept 5 bases outside the gene matches. The CDR3 runs 16 residues. CDR1 and CDR2 from the germline V gene are LNHDA and SQIVND (reference sequence). The CDR3 reads CASTPGTSGTYNEQFF. CDR3 bases: TGTGCCAGTACCCCCGGGACTAGCGGGACCTACAATGAGCAGTTCTTC.

The genes are TRBV11-2 and TRBJ1-3, with D uncertain. The CDR3 covers 12 residues. The V and J ends lost 6 bases and 4 bases respectively, with 7 bases between them. CDR1 and CDR2 (germline): SGHAT, FQNNGV. CDR3 sequence reads: CASRPEGNTIYF. Written as DNA, the CDR3 is TGTGCCAGCAGACCGGAGGGAAACACCATATATTTT.

The chain carries TRBV9 and TRBJ1-1; D gene unclear. The CDR3 has 12 amino acids. V lost 4 bases and J lost 3, with 7 bases in between. Per the germline V gene, CDR1 is SGDLS and CDR2 is YYNGEE. The CDR3 protein is CASSRVDTEAFF. CDR3 bases: TGTGCCAGCAGCCGAGTGGACACTGAAGCTTTCTTT.

The V gene is TRBV10-3, the J gene TRBJ1-1; D may be TRBD1 (5 bases). V was pared by 6 bases and J by 1 base, with 6 bases between. Germline V gene sequence: CDR1 ENHRY, CDR2 SYGVKD. The CDR3 has 12 amino acids. CDR3 DNA: TGTGCCATCAGCGGGGGGAACACTGAAGCTTTCTTT. Protein product: CAISGGNTEAFF.

This clone was counted only a few times. The chain links TRBV5-1 to TRBJ2-7, with D tentatively TRBD2 (5 bases). Trimming cost V 4 bases and J 3 bases, with 20 bases left between them. This CDR3 region has 16 residues. From germline, CDR1 is SGHRS and CDR2 YFSETQ. For the CDR3, the DNA is TGCGCCAGCAGCCCGGGGTCCAACGAAATTTTCTACGAGCAGTACTTC. Protein sequence: CASSPGSNEIFYEQYF.

V usage is TRBV18 and J usage is TRBJ1-1, with 7 bases that match TRBD1. With V trimmed by 4 bases and J by 1 base, 6 bases remained unmatched. Germline V gene sequence: CDR1 KGHSH, CDR2 LQKENI. CDR3 length: 15 amino acids. The CDR3 sequence is CASSLQGTENTEAFF. The CDR3 coding sequence is TGTGCCAGCTCACTGCAAGGGACAGAGAACACTGAAGCTTTCTTT.

The V call is TRBV11-2, the J call TRBJ1-5; D unresolved. This CDR3 is 13 amino acids long. Germline values: CDR1 SGHAT, CDR2 FQNNGV. Trimming removed 2 bases at V and 7 bases at J, with 9 bases between. The CDR3 sequence: CASSLSREQPQHF. The CDR3 coding sequence is TGTGCCAGCAGCTTAAGTCGGGAACAGCCCCAGCATTTT.